This T cell receptor beta chain was observed in a study of siplizumab effects on memory and regulatory T cells. The CDR3 runs 13 residues. The V and J ends lost 4 bases and 3 bases respectively, with 9 bases between them. Germline loops: CDR1 LNHDA, CDR2 SQIVND (reference sequence). General study points: To unstimulated subsets, only a minor fraction of alloreactive clones could be mapped. Alloreactive sequences whose origin lay in unstimulated CD4+ memory cells were significantly reduced by siplizumab. An assignable phenotype, naive or memory, was missing from roughly 80-95% of proliferating CD4+ or CD8+ clones. Apparently more diverse than memory cells, naive T cells also seemed major alloresponse contributors.

Using immunoSEQ multiplex PCR, the repertoire was profiled, and TCRdb retains in-frame clones only, with some absent. The sample records under 150,000 clones, about 95% being singletons. Remarks on this clone: Its antigen is undetermined.

The rearrangement links TRBV19 to TRBJ1-2; D gene unclear. This TCR was recovered from a human donor in good health. The sample consisted of non-Treg CD4+ T cells sorted from blood. The CDR3 nucleotides read TGTGCCAGTAGTAAGTCCGGAGACTATGGCTACACCTTC. This sequence encodes CASSKSGDYGYTF.